This T cell receptor (beta chain) was captured in a study of a mutant IDH1 vaccine in newly diagnosed glioma. CDR3 size: 11 residues. Trimming removed 4 bases from V and 11 bases from J, with 14 bases in between. Germline CDR1 SQVTM, CDR2 ANQGSEA. Regarding time point: week 5, during vaccination. Every vaccine dose comprised 300 ug of mutant IDH1 20-mer peptide plus topical imiquimod. Clones were read by immunoSEQ multiplex PCR, and TCRdb kept only the in-frame ones, dropping some. This sample has tens of thousands of clones, with about three quarters found just once. Turning to this clone: Its antigen is unknown.

This chain joins TRBV29-1 and TRBJ1-1; D gene ambiguous. The material sequenced was PBMCs, taken from a glioma patient whose treatment included an IDH1 peptide vaccine. The receptor was derived from a woman between 40 and 55 years old with glioma. CDR3 region: CSVVFSQTAFF. CDR3 bases: TGCAGCGTTGTTTTCTCCCAGACGGCTTTCTTT.